The 7 T cell receptor beta chains below come from one sample, sequenced in a study of CD8+CD57+ T cells in acquired aplastic anemia. CDR3 and TCR beta VDJ profiling relied on a genomic DNA template. MiXCR, run by TCRdb on the reads, gives a single entry per CDR3 protein. The repertoire holds about 180,000 distinct CDR3 sequences, with less than 65% as singletons. Previously, flow cytometry had revealed CD8+CD57+ cell expansion in the patients chosen for sequencing. Material: sorted CD4+, CD8+, or CD8+CD57+ T cells (not recorded which) from PBMCs. All receptors come from a human donor with aplastic anemia.

The chain is built from TRBV20-1 and TRBJ2-7; perhaps TRBD1 as D (5 bases). The CDR3 runs 12 residues. CDR1 DFQATT and CDR2 SNEGSKA come from the germline V gene (reference sequence). Trimming took off 2 bases at V and 4 bases at J, with 9 bases between the two ends. DNA for the CDR3: TGCAGTGCTAGACGACAGAGTTACGAGCAGTACTTC. Residues: CSARRQSYEQYF.

The table lists this clonotype with a few counts. V gene TRBV14 combines with J gene TRBJ2-7; D is perhaps TRBD1 (6 bases). In germline, CDR1 is SGHDN, CDR2 FVKESK. V lost 1 base and J 3 bases, leaving 7 bases between the germline ends. The CDR3 extends over 13 amino acids. In DNA, the CDR3 is TGTGCCAGCAGCCAAGCAGGGGTCTACGAGCAGTACTTC. Translation: CASSQAGVYEQYF.

The chain carries TRBV7-8 and TRBJ2-7; 14 bases fit TRBD2. Trimming cost V 5 bases and J 6 bases; bases outside gene matches: 9. This CDR3 region has 16 residues. CDR1 is SGHVS and CDR2 is FQNEAQ in the germline V gene. The CDR3 region has the DNA TGTGCCAGCAGCCAAGGAGGGACTAGCGGGAGACCCGAGCAGTACTTC. Its translation: CASSQGGTSGRPEQYF.

The rearrangement uses TRBV29-1 and TRBJ2-2, with 9 bases that match TRBD2. Germline V lookup: CDR1 SQVTM, CDR2 ANQGSEA. V lost 0 bases, J lost 0 bases, and 8 bases stayed unmatched. This CDR3 is built from 18 residues. DNA of the CDR3: TGCAGCGTTGAAGATGATTGGGTAGCGGGAGCGAACACCGGGGAGCTGTTTTTT. Its translation: CSVEDDWVAGANTGELFF.

As to this clonotype: Germline is not matched at one junction end, which may reflect a read error. This chain links TRBV5-1 with TRBJ1-2, with TRBD1 matching 10 bases. The length of the CDR3 is 14 residues. Germline CDR1 is SGHRS and CDR2 is YFSETQ. CDR3 sequence: CASSHRTGGRDYTF. The CDR3 DNA follows: TGTGCCAGCAGCCACCGGACAGGGGGTAGGGACTACACCTTC.

This rearrangement joins TRBV10-3 to TRBJ1-4; D remains ambiguous. The germline V gene encodes CDR1 ENHRY and CDR2 SYGVKD. The V and J ends lost 7 bases and 0 bases respectively, with 6 bases between them. The CDR3 spans 13 residues. The chain's CDR3 is CAIKGSTNEKLFF. DNA for the CDR3: TGTGCCATCAAGGGATCAACTAATGAAAAACTGTTTTTT.

This chain links TRBV7-9 with TRBJ2-7; tentatively, D is TRBD1 (5 bases). Trimming removed 11 bases from V and 2 bases from J, with 25 bases in between. CDR1 and CDR2 from the germline V gene are SEHNR and FQNEAQ (reference sequence). The CDR3 loop spans 16 amino acids. For the CDR3, the DNA is TGTGCCTGGACGGTGTCCAGGGCAGGCGGAACCTACGAGCAGTACTTC. Residues: CAWTVSRAGGTYEQYF.